The entry that follows covers one T cell receptor beta chain sequence. The source of the sample is a study of T cells in Graves' hyperthyroidism and ophthalmopathy. Per germline, CDR1 ENHRY and CDR2 SYGVKD. This CDR3 is 17 amino acids long. V shed 6 bases, J shed 2 bases, and the junction held 11 bases outside the gene matches. Absent ophthalmopathy progression within 18 months defined stable Graves' hyperthyroidism. Newly diagnosed patients aged 18 to 65 had hyperthyroidism of under 2 months' duration. The CDR3 regions of TCR beta were amplified from RNA transcripts. First-round RT-PCR targeting the TCR CDR3 was performed with the HTBI primer set. Each CDR3 protein is one row after TCRdb ran MiXCR on the multiplex PCR reads. The sample yields about 760,000 distinct CDR3 sequences, around 40% seen once.

The receptor's source is a woman aged 40 to 50 with Graves' hyperthyroidism. The sequencing sample was made of blood. The chain couples TRBV10-3 to TRBJ2-3; TRBD2 matches at 10 bases. The CDR3 spells CAIRASSGSEATDTQYF. CDR3 nucleotide sequence: TGTGCCATCAGGGCATCTAGCGGGAGTGAGGCCACAGATACGCAGTATTTT.